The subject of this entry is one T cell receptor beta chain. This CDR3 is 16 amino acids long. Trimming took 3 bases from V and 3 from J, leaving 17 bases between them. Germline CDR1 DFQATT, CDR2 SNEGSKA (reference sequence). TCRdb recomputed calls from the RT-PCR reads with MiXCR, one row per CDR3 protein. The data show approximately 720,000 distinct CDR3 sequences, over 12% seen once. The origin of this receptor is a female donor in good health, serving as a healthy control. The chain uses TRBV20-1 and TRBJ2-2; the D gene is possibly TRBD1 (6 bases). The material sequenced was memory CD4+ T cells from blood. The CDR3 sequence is CSASAHGTSDTGELFF. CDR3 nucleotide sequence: TGCAGTGCTAGCGCCCACGGGACAAGTGACACCGGGGAGCTGTTTTTT.